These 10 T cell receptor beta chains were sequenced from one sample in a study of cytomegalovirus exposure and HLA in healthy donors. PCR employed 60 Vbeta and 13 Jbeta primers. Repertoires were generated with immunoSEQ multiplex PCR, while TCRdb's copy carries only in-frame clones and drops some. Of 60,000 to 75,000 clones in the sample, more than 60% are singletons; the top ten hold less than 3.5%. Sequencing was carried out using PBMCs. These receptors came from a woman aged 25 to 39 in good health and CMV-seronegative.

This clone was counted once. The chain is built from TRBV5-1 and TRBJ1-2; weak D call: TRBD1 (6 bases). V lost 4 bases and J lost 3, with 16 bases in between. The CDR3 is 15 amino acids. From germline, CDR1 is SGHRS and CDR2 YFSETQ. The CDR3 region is CASSKETGSDYGYTF. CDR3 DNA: TGCGCCAGCAGCAAGGAGACAGGTTCGGACTATGGCTACACCTTC.

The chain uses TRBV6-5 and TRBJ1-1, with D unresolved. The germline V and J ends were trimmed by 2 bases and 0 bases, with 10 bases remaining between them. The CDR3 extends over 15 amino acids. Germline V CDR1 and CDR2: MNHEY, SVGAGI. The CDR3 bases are TGTGCCAGCAGTTACGAACAGCTACTGAACACTGAAGCTTTCTTT. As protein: CASSYEQLLNTEAFF.

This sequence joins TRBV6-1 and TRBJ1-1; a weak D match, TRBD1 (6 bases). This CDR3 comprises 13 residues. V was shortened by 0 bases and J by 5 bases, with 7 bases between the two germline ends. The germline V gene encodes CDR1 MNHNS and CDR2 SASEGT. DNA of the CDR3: TGTGCCAGCAGTGAAGCGAGGGGGACTGAAGCTTTCTTT. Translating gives CASSEARGTEAFF.

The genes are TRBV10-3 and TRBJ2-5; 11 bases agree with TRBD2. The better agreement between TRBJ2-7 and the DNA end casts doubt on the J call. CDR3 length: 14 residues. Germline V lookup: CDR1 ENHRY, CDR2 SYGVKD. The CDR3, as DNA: TGTGCCATCAGTGATAGCGGGGGGGCATACGAGCAGTACTTC. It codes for CAISDSGGAYEQYF.

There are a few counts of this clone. CDR3 nucleotide sequence: TGTGCCAGCAATCTCCGGGAGGGAGGAGGAGAGACCCAGTACTTC. This translates into CASNLREGGGETQYF. The rearrangement links TRBV6-6 to TRBJ2-5; 8 bases align to TRBD2. The CDR3 extends over 15 amino acids. The germline V gene encodes CDR1 MNHNY and CDR2 SVGAGI (reference sequence). V gave up 7 bases and J gave up 4 bases; unmatched junction bases: 11.

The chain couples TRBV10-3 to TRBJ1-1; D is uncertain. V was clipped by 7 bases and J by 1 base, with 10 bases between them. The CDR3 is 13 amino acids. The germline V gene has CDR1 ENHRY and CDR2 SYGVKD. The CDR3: CAITSTPNTEAFF. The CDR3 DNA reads TGTGCCATCACCTCGACACCGAACACTGAAGCTTTCTTT.

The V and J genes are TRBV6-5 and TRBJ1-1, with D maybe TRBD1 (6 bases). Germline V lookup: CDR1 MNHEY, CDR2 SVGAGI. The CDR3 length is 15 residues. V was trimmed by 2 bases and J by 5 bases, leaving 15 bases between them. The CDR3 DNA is TGTGCCAGCAGTTACGATAGCAGGGGTAGGACTGAAGCTTTCTTT. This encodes CASSYDSRGRTEAFF.

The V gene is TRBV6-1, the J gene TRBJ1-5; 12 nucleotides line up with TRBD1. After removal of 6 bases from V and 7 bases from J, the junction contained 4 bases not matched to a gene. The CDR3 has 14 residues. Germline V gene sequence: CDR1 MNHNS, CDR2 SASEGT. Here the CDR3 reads CASSGTGGRQPQHF. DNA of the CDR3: TGTGCCAGCAGCGGGACAGGGGGCCGACAGCCCCAGCATTTT.

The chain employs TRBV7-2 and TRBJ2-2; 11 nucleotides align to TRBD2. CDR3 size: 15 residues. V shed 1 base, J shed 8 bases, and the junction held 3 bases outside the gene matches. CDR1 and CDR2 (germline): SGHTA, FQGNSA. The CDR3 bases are TGTGCCAGCAGCTTAGAACTAGCGGGAGAAGGGGAGCTGTTTTTT. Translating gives CASSLELAGEGELFF.

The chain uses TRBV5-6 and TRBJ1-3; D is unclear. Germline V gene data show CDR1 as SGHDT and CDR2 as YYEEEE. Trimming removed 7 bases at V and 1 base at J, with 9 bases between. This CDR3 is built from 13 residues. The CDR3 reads CASRGGSGNTIYF. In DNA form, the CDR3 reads TGTGCCAGCCGTGGCGGTTCTGGAAACACCATATATTTT.